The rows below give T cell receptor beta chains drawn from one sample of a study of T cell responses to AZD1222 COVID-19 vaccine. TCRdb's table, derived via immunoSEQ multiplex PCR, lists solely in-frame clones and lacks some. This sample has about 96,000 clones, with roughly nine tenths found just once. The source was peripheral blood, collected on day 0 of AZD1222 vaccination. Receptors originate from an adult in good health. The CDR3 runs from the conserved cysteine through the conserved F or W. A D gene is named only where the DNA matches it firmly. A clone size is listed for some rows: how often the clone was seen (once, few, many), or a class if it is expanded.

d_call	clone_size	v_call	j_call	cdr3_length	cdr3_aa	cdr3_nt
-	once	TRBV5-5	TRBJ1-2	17	CASSPRGPETGNYGYTF	TGTGCCAGCAGCCCTCGCGGTCCGGAGACAGGAAACTATGGCTACACCTTC
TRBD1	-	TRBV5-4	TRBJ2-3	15	CASSLSSGQTDTQYF	TGTGCCAGCAGCCTTAGCTCGGGACAGACAGATACGCAGTATTTT
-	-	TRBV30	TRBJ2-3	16	CAWSVPRDAGADTQYF	TGTGCCTGGAGTGTACCGAGAGACGCGGGTGCAGATACGCAGTATTTT
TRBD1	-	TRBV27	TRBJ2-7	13	CASSGTGGDEQYF	TGTGCCAGCAGCGGGACAGGGGGCGACGAGCAGTACTTC
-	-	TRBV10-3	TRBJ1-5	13	CAISGDGDQPQHF	TGTGCCATCAGTGGCGACGGGGATCAGCCCCAGCATTTT
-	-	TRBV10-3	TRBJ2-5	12	CASSGERETQYF	TGTGCCAGTAGCGGAGAAAGAGAAACCCAGTACTTC
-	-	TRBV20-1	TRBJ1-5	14	CSASPADENQPQHF	TGCAGTGCTAGTCCGGCAGACGAAAATCAGCCCCAGCATTTT
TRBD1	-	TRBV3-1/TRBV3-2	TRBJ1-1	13	CASSTTGDTEAFF	TGTGCCAGCAGCACTACAGGGGACACTGAAGCTTTCTTT
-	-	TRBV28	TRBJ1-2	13	CASSFGQGYGYTF	TGTGCCAGCAGTTTTGGGCAGGGCTATGGCTACACCTTC
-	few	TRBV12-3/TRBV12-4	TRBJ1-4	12	CASSSRSEKLFF	TGTGCCAGCAGCTCCAGGTCTGAAAAACTGTTTTTT
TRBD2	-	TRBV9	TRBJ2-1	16	CASSPLGLASYNEQFF	TGTGCCAGCAGCCCACTAGGACTAGCCTCCTACAATGAGCAGTTCTTC
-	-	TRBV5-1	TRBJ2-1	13	CASSLGTVNEQFF	TGCGCCAGCAGCTTGGGGACGGTGAATGAGCAGTTCTTC
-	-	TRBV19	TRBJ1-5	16	CASRQIRRVGNQPQHF	TGTGCCAGTAGACAAATAAGAAGGGTAGGCAATCAGCCCCAGCATTTT